Listed here are 25 T cell receptor beta chains from one sample, sequenced in a study of metastatic and nonmetastatic thyroid tumors. There were no patients who had received any treatment before thyroid surgery. TCRdb re-clonotyped the PCR reads through MiXCR. Of about 7,200 clones in the sample, 35% were seen once. The sample comprised adjacent normal tissue. These receptors were taken from a female donor with papillary thyroid cancer or a benign thyroid nodule (not recorded which). Some clones in this sample may be carry-over from other donors' samples.

DNA for the CDR3: TGCGCCAGCAGCAAAAGACAGGGGATGAACACTGAAGCTTTCTTT. Translated: CASSKRQGMNTEAFF. This chain links TRBV5-1 with TRBJ1-1, with 8 nucleotides matching TRBD1. Trimming removed 4 bases from V and 0 bases from J; junction bases left unmatched: 5. The CDR3 sequence is 15 residues long. Germline CDR1 reads SGHRS; CDR2 reads YFSETQ.

Note on this clone: Since no conserved phenylalanine or tryptophan closes the CDR3, a read error is the likely cause. This chain links TRBV4-1 with TRBJ1-5; no clear D gene. CDR1 and CDR2 from the germline V gene are MGHRA and YSYEKL. This CDR3 contains 15 residues. Trimming pared 0 bases from V and 6 bases from J, leaving 12 bases between. The CDR3 spells CASSQDRAACQPQHS. The CDR3 DNA reads TGCGCCAGCAGCCAAGATCGGGCGGCCTGTCAGCCCCAGCATTCT.

The gene calls are TRBV7-8 and TRBJ2-7; D not resolved. Germline V gene lookup returns CDR1 SGHVS and CDR2 FQNEAQ. With 3 bases removed from V and 1 base from J, the gap between germline ends came to 7 bases. The CDR3 runs to 13 residues. CDR3 sequence (DNA): TGTGCCAGCAGCTTCCGGAAGTCCTACGAGCAGTACTTC. Its protein is CASSFRKSYEQYF.

V and J are TRBV19 and TRBJ1-1; no clear D. This CDR3 is built from 11 residues. The germline V gene has CDR1 LNHDA and CDR2 SQIVND (reference sequence). V was shortened by 5 bases and J by 5 bases, with 6 bases between the two germline ends. The CDR3 region has the DNA TGTGCCAGTAGTTCGTGGACTGAAGCTTTCTTT. Translated: CASSSWTEAFF.

This clone was observed a few times. The chain combines TRBV28 with TRBJ1-1; possible D gene TRBD1, 5 bases. V was pared by 2 bases and J by 8 bases, with 12 bases between. This CDR3 spans 13 amino acids. Germline CDR1 and CDR2: MDHEN and SYDVKM. The CDR3: CASSLIGAGEAFF. CDR3 DNA: TGTGCCAGCAGTTTAATCGGGGCAGGGGAAGCTTTCTTT. Combining the CDR3 with reference TRBV28 and TRBJ1-1 gives the whole variable domain DVKVTQSSRYLVKRTGEKVFLECVQDMDHENMFWYRQDPGLGLRLIYFSYDVKMKEKGDIPEGYSVSREKKERFSLILESASTNQTSMYLCASSLIGAGEAFFGQGTRLTVV.

The chain links TRBV19 to TRBJ2-7; 7 bases are shared with TRBD2. The V and J ends lost 4 bases and 5 bases, in that order; junction bases with no gene match: 14. Germline-derived CDR1 and CDR2 are LNHDA and SQIVND (reference sequence). The CDR3 runs 16 residues. The CDR3 region is CASSKGFGPRGDEQYF. CDR3 sequence (DNA): TGTGCCAGTAGTAAGGGCTTCGGTCCTCGGGGGGACGAGCAGTACTTC.

The chain carries TRBV2 and TRBJ2-2; D is perhaps TRBD2 (6 bases). Germline CDR1 SNHLY, CDR2 FYNNEI. V lost 4 bases and J lost 1, with 7 bases in between. There are 14 residues in the CDR3. The CDR3 region has the DNA TGTGCCAGCAGTGTGGGAGGGAACACCGGGGAGCTGTTTTTT. Protein sequence: CASSVGGNTGELFF. Looking up the rest from reference TRBV2 and TRBJ2-2 gives the full variable domain: EPEVTQTPSHQVTQMGQEVILRCVPISNHLYFYWYRQILGQKVEFLVSFYNNEISEKSEIFDDQFSVERPDGSNFTLKIRSTKLEDSAMYFCASSVGGNTGELFFGEGSRLTVL.

The chain has TRBV5-1 and TRBJ1-5, with 8 bases lining up with TRBD1. The germline CDR1 and CDR2 sequences are SGHRS and YFSETQ. This CDR3 has 13 residues. With 10 bases clipped from V and 7 bases from J, the junction kept 10 bases outside the gene matches. CDR3 protein: CASRADRDQPQHF. The CDR3, as DNA: TGCGCCTCCAGAGCGGACAGGGACCAGCCCCAGCATTTT.

This clone was detected a few times. The chain is built from TRBV24-1 and TRBJ2-2; no clear D. The CDR3 covers 13 residues. The V end was cut by 2 bases, the J end by 4 bases, with 4 bases between. CDR1 is KGHDR, CDR2 SFDVKD, per germline. The CDR3 region is CATSDSPTGELFF. In DNA form, the CDR3 reads TGTGCCACCAGTGATTCCCCCACCGGGGAGCTGTTTTTT.

The chain joins TRBV11-1 to TRBJ1-6; D is unresolved. The CDR3 is made up of 16 amino acids. Germline V gene data show CDR1 as SGHAT and CDR2 as FQDESV (reference sequence). Trimming removed 1 base from V and 9 bases from J, with 16 bases in between. This chain's CDR3 is CASSLGGWGGTSPLHF. Here the CDR3 DNA reads TGTGCCAGCAGCTTAGGAGGCTGGGGAGGTACTTCACCCCTCCACTTT.

By sample fraction, this clone is large (0.1 to 1%). The sample contains more than one DNA sequence encoding this CDR3. J is TRBJ2-3 and V is TRBV27, with TRBD1 matching 7 bases. There are 15 residues in the CDR3. Germline loops: CDR1 MNHEY, CDR2 SMNVEV (reference sequence). The trim removed 7 bases at V and 0 bases at J, leaving 7 bases unmatched. The CDR3 bases are TGTGCCAGCACCATGGACAGGACTAGCACAGATACGCAGTATTTT. Protein sequence: CASTMDRTSTDTQYF.

A few counts support this clone. This chain connects TRBV2 to TRBJ1-2, with TRBD1 identical over 9 bases. This CDR3 has 14 residues. Germline loops: CDR1 SNHLY, CDR2 FYNNEI. J gave up 8 bases and V 4 bases, and 8 bases lay outside the gene matches. Here the CDR3 DNA reads TGTGCCAGCAGTGGGGACAGGGATCTGTTCGGCTACACCTTC. It encodes CASSGDRDLFGYTF.

By sample share, this clone is medium-sized. V is TRBV7-3 and J is TRBJ2-5, with 12 bases matching TRBD2. Trimming removed 5 bases from V and 1 base from J; junction bases left unmatched: 2. Germline V lookup: CDR1 SGHTA, CDR2 FQGTGA. The CDR3 runs 15 residues. For the CDR3, the DNA is TGTGCCAGCAGCCCTAGCGGGGGGGGCCAAGAGACCCAGTACTTC. Its protein is CASSPSGGGQETQYF.

This clone was recorded a few times. V is TRBV6-1 and J is TRBJ1-2, with a tentative D call TRBD1 (6 bases). The CDR3 has 14 amino acids. V dropped 3 bases and J dropped 6 bases, with 14 bases sitting between them. Looked up from germline, CDR1 is MNHNS and CDR2 is SASEGT. Here the CDR3 DNA reads TGTGCCAGCAGTGACCGCACAGGGTTGCATGGCTACACCTTC. It specifies CASSDRTGLHGYTF.

As concerns this clone: A much larger clonotype is one base distant, so this may be a read error. The V and J genes are TRBV27 and TRBJ1-4; D is unresolved. The CDR3 totals 15 residues. CDR1 and CDR2 (germline): MNHEY, SMNVEV (reference sequence). With 5 bases removed from V and 5 bases from J, the gap between germline ends came to 15 bases. This chain's CDR3 is CASSPRPAGNEKLFF. Here the CDR3 DNA reads TGTGCCAGCAGTCCCCGGCCCGCCGGCAATGAAAAACTGTTTTTT.

In its sample, this clone was seen a few times. CDR3 DNA sequence: TGTGCCAGCAGTTTACTCGAAGTGAACACTGAAGCTTTCTTT. Residues: CASSLLEVNTEAFF. The chain employs TRBV28 and TRBJ1-1; D is unclear. V was clipped by 2 bases and J by 0 bases, with 7 bases between them. This CDR3 is 14 amino acids long. The germline V gene encodes CDR1 MDHEN and CDR2 SYDVKM.

This rearrangement joins TRBV2 to TRBJ1-6; 8 bases agree with TRBD1. The CDR3 has 15 amino acids. J was trimmed by 10 bases and V by 7 bases; bases with no gene match: 12. Germline assignment: CDR1 SNHLY and CDR2 FYNNEI. This CDR3 reads CASITGQGAGSPLHF. CDR3 coding DNA: TGTGCCAGCATCACGGGGCAGGGGGCGGGCTCACCCCTCCACTTT.

This clone was recorded a few times. One end of the junction fails to match germline, which may point to a read error. The chain couples TRBV6-2 or TRBV6-3 to TRBJ1-2; possible D gene TRBD1, 6 bases. The CDR3 is 18 residues long. Germline V CDR1 and CDR2: MNHEY, SVGEGT. The CDR3 DNA reads TGTGCCAGCAGTTACGAGGTCAGGGCGGGACACTCTAACTATGTCTACACCTTC. It codes for CASSYEVRAGHSNYVYTF.

This chain connects TRBV19 to TRBJ1-5; 7 nucleotides match TRBD1. The trim removed 6 bases at V and 7 bases at J, leaving 6 bases unmatched. The CDR3 length is 13 residues. The germline V gene encodes CDR1 LNHDA and CDR2 SQIVND (reference sequence). CDR3 loop: CASRQTGTQPQHF. The CDR3 nucleotides read TGTGCCAGTAGACAGACAGGGACGCAGCCCCAGCATTTT.

This clone was counted only a few times. J is TRBJ2-7 and V is TRBV28; D is uncertain. V was trimmed by 8 bases and J by 2 bases, leaving 16 bases between them. The germline V gene has CDR1 MDHEN and CDR2 SYDVKM. The CDR3 spans 14 residues. The CDR3 here is CASSLAVPAYEQYF. CDR3 sequence (DNA): TGTGCCAGCTCCCTGGCAGTACCTGCCTACGAGCAGTACTTC.

The chain combines TRBV6-5 with TRBJ1-4; 7 positions agree with TRBD1. The CDR3 contains 15 residues. In germline, CDR1 is MNHEY, CDR2 SVGAGI. V gave up 0 bases and J gave up 5 bases; unmatched junction bases: 3. DNA of the CDR3: TGTGCCAGCAGTTACTCCCGGGGACAGAATGAAAAACTGTTTTTT. Protein product: CASSYSRGQNEKLFF.

This clone was observed a few times. In DNA, the CDR3 is TGTGCCAGCAGCTATAGCGGGAGCCACTCTGGATACGAGCAGTACTTC. Its translation: CASSYSGSHSGYEQYF. This chain links TRBV27 with TRBJ2-7, with 9 bases matching TRBD2. The CDR3 has 16 amino acids. Germline assignment: CDR1 MNHEY and CDR2 SMNVEV (reference sequence). V lost 6 bases and J lost 4; bases outside the gene matches: 13.

CDR3 in DNA: TGTGCCAGTAGTATCGGGCTGTTGGAGAGACAGCCCCAGCATTTT. Its protein product is CASSIGLLERQPQHF. The V call is TRBV19, the J call TRBJ1-5; D is uncertain. V lost 3 bases, J lost 7 bases, and 16 bases lay in between. This CDR3 spans 15 amino acids. Germline V gene lookup returns CDR1 LNHDA and CDR2 SQIVND (reference sequence).

This clone was seen a few times. The germline gene is not matched at one end of the junction; a read error may be the cause. This rearrangement joins TRBV19 to TRBJ1-1, with 7 bases fitting TRBD1. This CDR3 is built from 14 residues. Germline-derived CDR1 and CDR2 are LNHDA and SQIVND (reference sequence). This chain's CDR3 is CASRLQGTNIEAFF. The CDR3 nucleotides are TGTGCCAGTAGGCTACAGGGGACGAACATTGAAGCTTTCTTT.

The CDR3, as DNA: TGTGCTTCACCTAAGCCGGGGAGGGCCTACGAGCAGTACTTC. It codes for CASPKPGRAYEQYF. The chain employs TRBV30 and TRBJ2-7; 7 positions match TRBD2. CDR1 and CDR2 from the germline V gene are GTSNPN and SVGIG (reference sequence). The CDR3 has 14 residues.